The T cell receptor beta chain under discussion was sequenced for a study of cytomegalovirus exposure and HLA in healthy donors. Regarding the study as a whole: The authors enumerated around 150 TCR beta chains as linked to cytomegalovirus. Later, an analysis found that TCR clusters from the first cohort tended to co-occur in the roughly 110 validation repertoires. Most TCR sequences were uncommon, yet certain public TCRs appeared in many donors.

As regards this clone: Its antigen remains unknown.

Profiled with immunoSEQ multiplex PCR; TCRdb holds only in-frame clones, not every one. The sample holds about 73,000 clones; around 95% are singletons and the top ten take 3.3%. CDR1 and CDR2 (germline): SGHDN, FVKESK. Trimming removed 0 bases from V and 6 bases from J, with 8 bases in between. The CDR3 consists of 13 residues. The donors were part of the validation cohort, which consisted of some 120 subjects and was separate from the first cohort of 666 subjects. The sample was PBMCs. The chain uses TRBV14 and TRBJ1-2; D is perhaps TRBD1 (5 bases). This clonotype was obtained from a man between 18 and 29 years old in good health and CMV-seronegative. CDR3 amino acids: CASSQDWGDGYTF. CDR3 in DNA: TGTGCCAGCAGCCAAGATTGGGGGGATGGCTACACCTTC.